This TCR beta chain derives from a study of CD8+ T cells in alopecia areata. Regarding treatment: oral pan-JAK inhibitor, 5-10 mg twice daily. Trimming took off 5 bases at V and 6 bases at J, with 17 bases between the two ends. The CDR3 totals 14 residues. Per the germline V gene, CDR1 is MNHEY and CDR2 is SMNVEV (reference sequence). It was cDNA, reverse transcribed from extracted RNA, that served as the sequencing template. The method was immunoSEQ multiplex PCR; TCRdb's version includes in-frame clones alone and lacks a portion of them. The sample has 150,000 to 200,000 clones, 65% seen once; the top ten hold roughly 0.85%.

The source material was CD4+ T cells sorted from blood, sampled at week 4, from a patient treated with tofacitinib. This TCR came from a human donor with alopecia areata. The chain uses TRBV27 and TRBJ2-7, with a weak D call TRBD2 (5 bases). The CDR3 spells CASSLRYGVTEQYF. CDR3 DNA: TGTGCCAGCAGTCTTAGGTACGGGGTAACCGAGCAGTACTTC.